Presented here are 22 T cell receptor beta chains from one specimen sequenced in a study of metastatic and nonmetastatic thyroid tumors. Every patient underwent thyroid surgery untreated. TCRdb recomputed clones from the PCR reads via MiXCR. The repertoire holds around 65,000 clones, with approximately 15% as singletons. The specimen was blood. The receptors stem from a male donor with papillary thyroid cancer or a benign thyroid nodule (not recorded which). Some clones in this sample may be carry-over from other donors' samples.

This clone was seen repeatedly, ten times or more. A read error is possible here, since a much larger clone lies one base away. The CDR3 reads CASSYWAGEQSF. The CDR3 coding sequence is TGCGCCAGCAGCTATTGGGCGGGTGAGCAGTCCTTC. This chain joins TRBV5-1 and TRBJ2-1, with TRBD2 as a possible D gene (5 bases). Germline V gives CDR1 SGHRS, CDR2 YFSETQ. This CDR3 has 12 amino acids.

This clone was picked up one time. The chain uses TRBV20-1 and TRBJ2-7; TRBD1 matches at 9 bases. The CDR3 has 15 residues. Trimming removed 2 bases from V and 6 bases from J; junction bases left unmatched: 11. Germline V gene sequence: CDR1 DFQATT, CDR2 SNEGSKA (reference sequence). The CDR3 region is CSARYLRTGVIEQYV. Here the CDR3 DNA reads TGCAGTGCTAGATATCTCCGGACAGGGGTGATCGAGCAGTACGTC.

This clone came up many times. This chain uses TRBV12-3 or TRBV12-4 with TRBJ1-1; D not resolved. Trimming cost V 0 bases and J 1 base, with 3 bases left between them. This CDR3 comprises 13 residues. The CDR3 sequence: CASSLAGNTEAFF. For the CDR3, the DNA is TGTGCCAGCAGTTTAGCAGGGAACACTGAAGCTTTCTTT.

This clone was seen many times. CDR3 amino acids: CASSLTQGNQPQHF. CDR3 nucleotide sequence: TGTGCCAGCAGCTTAACTCAGGGGAATCAGCCCCAGCATTTT. V is TRBV6-1 and J is TRBJ1-5, with TRBD1 as a possible D gene (6 bases). The CDR3 is 14 residues long. The V end lost 6 bases, the J end lost 4 bases, and 13 bases lay between the germline ends. Germline V CDR1 and CDR2: MNHNS, SASEGT.

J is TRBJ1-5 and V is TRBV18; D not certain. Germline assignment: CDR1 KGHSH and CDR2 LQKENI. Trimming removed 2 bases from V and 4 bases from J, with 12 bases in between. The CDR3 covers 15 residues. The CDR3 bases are TGTGCCAGCTCACCAATGGGCAGCTCGAATCAGCCCCAGCATTTT. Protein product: CASSPMGSSNQPQHF. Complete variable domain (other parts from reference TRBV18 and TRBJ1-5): NAGVMQNPRHLVRRRGQEARLRCSPMKGHSHVYWYRQLPEEGLKFMVYLQKENIIDESGMPKERFSAEFPKEGPSILRIQQVVRGDSAAYFCASSPMGSSNQPQHFGDGTRLSIL.

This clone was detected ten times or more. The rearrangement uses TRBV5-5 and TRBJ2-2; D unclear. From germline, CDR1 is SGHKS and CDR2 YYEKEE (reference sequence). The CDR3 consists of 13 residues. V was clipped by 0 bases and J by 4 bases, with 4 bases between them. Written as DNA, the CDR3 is TGTGCCAGCAGCTTGGTGAGCACCGGGGAGCTGTTTTTT. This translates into CASSLVSTGELFF.

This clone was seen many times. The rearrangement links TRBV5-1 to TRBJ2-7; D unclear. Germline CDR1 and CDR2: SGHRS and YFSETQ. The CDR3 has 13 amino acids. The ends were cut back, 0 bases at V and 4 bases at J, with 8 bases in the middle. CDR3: CASSLDNVYEQYF. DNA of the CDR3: TGCGCCAGCAGCTTGGACAATGTGTACGAGCAGTACTTC.

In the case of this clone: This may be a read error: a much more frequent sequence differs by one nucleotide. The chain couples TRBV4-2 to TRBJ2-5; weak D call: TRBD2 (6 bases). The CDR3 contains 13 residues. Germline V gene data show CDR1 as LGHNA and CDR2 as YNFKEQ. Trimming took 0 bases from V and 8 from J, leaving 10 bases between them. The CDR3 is CASSQERRDTQYF. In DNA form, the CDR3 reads TGTGCCAGCAGCCAAGAAAGGAGGGATACCCAGTACTTC.

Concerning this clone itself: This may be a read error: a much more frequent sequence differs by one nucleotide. CDR3 sequence: CASSLFDMVGGELFF. The CDR3 DNA follows: TGTGCCAGCTCACTCTTCGACATGGTAGGCGGGGAGCTGTTTTTT. The chain uses TRBV18 and TRBJ2-2; no firm D call. Germline CDR1 and CDR2: KGHSH and LQKENI. V lost 4 bases to trimming and J lost 7 bases, with 16 bases between them. This CDR3 spans 15 amino acids.

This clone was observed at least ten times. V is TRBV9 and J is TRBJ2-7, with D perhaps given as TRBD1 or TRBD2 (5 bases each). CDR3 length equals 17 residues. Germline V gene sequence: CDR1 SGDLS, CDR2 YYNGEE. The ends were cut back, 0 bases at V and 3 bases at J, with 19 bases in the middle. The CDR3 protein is CASSVGIARGANYEQYF. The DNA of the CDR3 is TGTGCCAGCAGCGTAGGGATAGCGAGGGGCGCGAACTACGAGCAGTACTTC.

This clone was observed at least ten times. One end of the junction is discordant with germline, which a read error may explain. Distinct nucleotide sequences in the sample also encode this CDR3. The DNA of the CDR3 is TGCGCCATGCAGGCGGGACAGGGGTACGAGCAGTACTTC. This codes for CAMQAGQGYEQYF. The V call is TRBV28, the J call TRBJ2-7; 10 positions agree with TRBD1. The CDR3 is 13 amino acids. Germline lookup yields CDR1 MDHEN and CDR2 SYDVKM.

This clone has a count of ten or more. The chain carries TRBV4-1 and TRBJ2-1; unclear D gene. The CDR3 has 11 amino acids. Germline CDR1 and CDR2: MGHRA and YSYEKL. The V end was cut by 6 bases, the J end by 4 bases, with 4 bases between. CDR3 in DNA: TGCGCCAGCAGTTGGTACAATGAGCAGTTCTTC. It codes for CASSWYNEQFF.

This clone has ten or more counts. In nucleotides, the CDR3 is TGTGCCAGCGGGGACCCGGGACTACAAGCCCAGACCCAGTACTTC. Protein sequence: CASGDPGLQAQTQYF. V and J are TRBV2 and TRBJ2-5, with 7 bases aligning to TRBD2. The CDR3 is 15 amino acids. V lost 8 bases, J lost 6 bases, and 15 bases stayed unmatched. CDR1 is SNHLY, CDR2 FYNNEI, per germline.

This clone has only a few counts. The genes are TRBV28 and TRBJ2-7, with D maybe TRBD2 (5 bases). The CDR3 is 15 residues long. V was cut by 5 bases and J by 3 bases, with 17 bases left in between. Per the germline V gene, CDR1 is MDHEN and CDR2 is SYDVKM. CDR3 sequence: CASSARTGNSYEQYF. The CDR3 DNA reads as TGTGCCAGCAGTGCGAGGACTGGAAACAGCTACGAGCAGTACTTC.

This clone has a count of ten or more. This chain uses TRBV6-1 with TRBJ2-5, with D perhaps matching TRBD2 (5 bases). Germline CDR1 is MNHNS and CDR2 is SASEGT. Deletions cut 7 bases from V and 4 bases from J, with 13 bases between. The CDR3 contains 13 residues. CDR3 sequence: CASKRIRGETQYF. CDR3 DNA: TGTGCCAGCAAACGTATCCGGGGAGAGACCCAGTACTTC.

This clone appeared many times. The CDR3 protein is CASRILAGAGELFF. CDR3 bases: TGTGCCAGCAGGATTCTAGCGGGAGCCGGGGAGCTGTTTTTT. This rearrangement joins TRBV11-2 to TRBJ2-2; 10 nucleotides line up with TRBD2. This CDR3 has 14 residues. Looked up from germline, CDR1 is SGHAT and CDR2 is FQNNGV. Trimming took 6 bases from V and 6 from J; bases not matched to a gene: 4.

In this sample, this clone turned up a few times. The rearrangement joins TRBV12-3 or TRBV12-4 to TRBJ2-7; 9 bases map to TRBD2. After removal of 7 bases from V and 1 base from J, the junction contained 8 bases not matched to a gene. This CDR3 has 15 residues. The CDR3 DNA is TGTGCCAGCATACTCCAGGCGGGAGGGTCCTACGAGCAGTACTTC. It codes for CASILQAGGSYEQYF.

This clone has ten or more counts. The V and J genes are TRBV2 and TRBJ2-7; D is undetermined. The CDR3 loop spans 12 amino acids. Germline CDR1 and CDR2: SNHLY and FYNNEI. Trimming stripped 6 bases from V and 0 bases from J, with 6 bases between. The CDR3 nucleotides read TGTGCCAGCAGATCGAACTCCTACGAGCAGTACTTC. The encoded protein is CASRSNSYEQYF.

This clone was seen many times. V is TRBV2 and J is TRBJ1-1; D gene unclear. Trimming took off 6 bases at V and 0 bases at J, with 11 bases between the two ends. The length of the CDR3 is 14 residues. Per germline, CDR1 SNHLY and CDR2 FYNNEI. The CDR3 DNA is TGTGCCAGCAGAGAGGAGCGATTGAACACTGAAGCTTTCTTT. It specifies CASREERLNTEAFF.

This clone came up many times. In DNA form, the CDR3 reads TGCGCCAGCAGCCAAGATCCTAGCGGGAACTACAATGAGCAGTTCTTC. This sequence encodes CASSQDPSGNYNEQFF. The chain couples TRBV4-1 to TRBJ2-1, with 9 bases fitting TRBD2. The germline gives CDR1 MGHRA, CDR2 YSYEKL. V gave up 0 bases and J gave up 3 bases; unmatched junction bases: 3. This CDR3 is built from 16 residues.

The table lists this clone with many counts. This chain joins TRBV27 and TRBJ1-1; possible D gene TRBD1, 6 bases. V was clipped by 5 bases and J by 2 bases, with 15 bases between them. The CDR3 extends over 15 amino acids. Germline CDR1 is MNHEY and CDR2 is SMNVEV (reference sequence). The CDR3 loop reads CASSANRAPNTEAFF. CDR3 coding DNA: TGTGCCAGCAGTGCCAACAGGGCCCCTAACACTGAAGCTTTCTTT.

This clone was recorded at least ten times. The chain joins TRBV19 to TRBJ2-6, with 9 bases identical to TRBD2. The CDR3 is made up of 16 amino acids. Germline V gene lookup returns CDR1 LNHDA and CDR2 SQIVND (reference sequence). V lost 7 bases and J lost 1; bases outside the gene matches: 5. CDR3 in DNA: TGTGCCAGTACCCCCCTAGCGGGGTCTGGGGCCAACGTCCTGACTTTC. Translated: CASTPLAGSGANVLTF.